This entry features one T cell receptor beta chain sequence. Germline-derived CDR1 and CDR2 are LNHDA and SQIVND (reference sequence). Trimming removed 0 bases from V and 2 bases from J, with 10 bases in between. There are 15 residues in the CDR3. These data originate in a study of shared clonotypes between healthy human individuals. Genomic DNA from each subset was divided evenly over several immunoSEQ plates. In the original workflow: Filtering of immunoSEQ junctional sequences could not match full-length read filtering. Profiling relied on immunoSEQ multiplex PCR, and the TCRdb table lists in-frame clones only, not all of them. D and trimming come from the DNA, and the V and J calls and clone size come from that table. The data hold about 2.4 million clones, with 85% to 95% observed a single time.

This sequence was found in a man aged 18 to 30 in good health. The rearrangement joins TRBV19 to TRBJ1-1; D remains ambiguous. The sample taken for sequencing was naive CD4+ T cells sorted from blood. As for subset: CD45RA+ positively selected. The CDR3, as DNA: TGTGCCAGTAGTATAGATGAGTCTCTCAACACTGAAGCTTTCTTT. Encoded protein: CASSIDESLNTEAFF.